Below, one TCR beta chain is given with its context. The antigen remains unidentified. Other DNA sequences from this sample encode an identical CDR3 as well. The source of the sample is a study of graft-versus-host responses after intestinal transplantation. Sequencing was performed with immunoSEQ multiplex PCR; in TCRdb, only in-frame clones are kept and a portion is missing. The data contain about 70,000 clones, just under 95% of them singletons. The TCR comes from a human donor who received an intestinal transplant. Material: unstimulated CD8+ T cells sorted from spleen or lymph node cells, obtained before intestinal transplant.

DNA for the CDR3: TGTGCCAGCAGTTTGAGTAGCGGGAGTTACGAGCAGTACTTC. It specifies CASSLSSGSYEQYF. J is TRBJ2-7 and V is TRBV27, with TRBD2 matching 9 bases. This CDR3 comprises 14 residues. Trimming cost V 3 bases and J 4 bases; bases outside gene matches: 4. Germline assignment: CDR1 MNHEY and CDR2 SMNVEV (reference sequence).